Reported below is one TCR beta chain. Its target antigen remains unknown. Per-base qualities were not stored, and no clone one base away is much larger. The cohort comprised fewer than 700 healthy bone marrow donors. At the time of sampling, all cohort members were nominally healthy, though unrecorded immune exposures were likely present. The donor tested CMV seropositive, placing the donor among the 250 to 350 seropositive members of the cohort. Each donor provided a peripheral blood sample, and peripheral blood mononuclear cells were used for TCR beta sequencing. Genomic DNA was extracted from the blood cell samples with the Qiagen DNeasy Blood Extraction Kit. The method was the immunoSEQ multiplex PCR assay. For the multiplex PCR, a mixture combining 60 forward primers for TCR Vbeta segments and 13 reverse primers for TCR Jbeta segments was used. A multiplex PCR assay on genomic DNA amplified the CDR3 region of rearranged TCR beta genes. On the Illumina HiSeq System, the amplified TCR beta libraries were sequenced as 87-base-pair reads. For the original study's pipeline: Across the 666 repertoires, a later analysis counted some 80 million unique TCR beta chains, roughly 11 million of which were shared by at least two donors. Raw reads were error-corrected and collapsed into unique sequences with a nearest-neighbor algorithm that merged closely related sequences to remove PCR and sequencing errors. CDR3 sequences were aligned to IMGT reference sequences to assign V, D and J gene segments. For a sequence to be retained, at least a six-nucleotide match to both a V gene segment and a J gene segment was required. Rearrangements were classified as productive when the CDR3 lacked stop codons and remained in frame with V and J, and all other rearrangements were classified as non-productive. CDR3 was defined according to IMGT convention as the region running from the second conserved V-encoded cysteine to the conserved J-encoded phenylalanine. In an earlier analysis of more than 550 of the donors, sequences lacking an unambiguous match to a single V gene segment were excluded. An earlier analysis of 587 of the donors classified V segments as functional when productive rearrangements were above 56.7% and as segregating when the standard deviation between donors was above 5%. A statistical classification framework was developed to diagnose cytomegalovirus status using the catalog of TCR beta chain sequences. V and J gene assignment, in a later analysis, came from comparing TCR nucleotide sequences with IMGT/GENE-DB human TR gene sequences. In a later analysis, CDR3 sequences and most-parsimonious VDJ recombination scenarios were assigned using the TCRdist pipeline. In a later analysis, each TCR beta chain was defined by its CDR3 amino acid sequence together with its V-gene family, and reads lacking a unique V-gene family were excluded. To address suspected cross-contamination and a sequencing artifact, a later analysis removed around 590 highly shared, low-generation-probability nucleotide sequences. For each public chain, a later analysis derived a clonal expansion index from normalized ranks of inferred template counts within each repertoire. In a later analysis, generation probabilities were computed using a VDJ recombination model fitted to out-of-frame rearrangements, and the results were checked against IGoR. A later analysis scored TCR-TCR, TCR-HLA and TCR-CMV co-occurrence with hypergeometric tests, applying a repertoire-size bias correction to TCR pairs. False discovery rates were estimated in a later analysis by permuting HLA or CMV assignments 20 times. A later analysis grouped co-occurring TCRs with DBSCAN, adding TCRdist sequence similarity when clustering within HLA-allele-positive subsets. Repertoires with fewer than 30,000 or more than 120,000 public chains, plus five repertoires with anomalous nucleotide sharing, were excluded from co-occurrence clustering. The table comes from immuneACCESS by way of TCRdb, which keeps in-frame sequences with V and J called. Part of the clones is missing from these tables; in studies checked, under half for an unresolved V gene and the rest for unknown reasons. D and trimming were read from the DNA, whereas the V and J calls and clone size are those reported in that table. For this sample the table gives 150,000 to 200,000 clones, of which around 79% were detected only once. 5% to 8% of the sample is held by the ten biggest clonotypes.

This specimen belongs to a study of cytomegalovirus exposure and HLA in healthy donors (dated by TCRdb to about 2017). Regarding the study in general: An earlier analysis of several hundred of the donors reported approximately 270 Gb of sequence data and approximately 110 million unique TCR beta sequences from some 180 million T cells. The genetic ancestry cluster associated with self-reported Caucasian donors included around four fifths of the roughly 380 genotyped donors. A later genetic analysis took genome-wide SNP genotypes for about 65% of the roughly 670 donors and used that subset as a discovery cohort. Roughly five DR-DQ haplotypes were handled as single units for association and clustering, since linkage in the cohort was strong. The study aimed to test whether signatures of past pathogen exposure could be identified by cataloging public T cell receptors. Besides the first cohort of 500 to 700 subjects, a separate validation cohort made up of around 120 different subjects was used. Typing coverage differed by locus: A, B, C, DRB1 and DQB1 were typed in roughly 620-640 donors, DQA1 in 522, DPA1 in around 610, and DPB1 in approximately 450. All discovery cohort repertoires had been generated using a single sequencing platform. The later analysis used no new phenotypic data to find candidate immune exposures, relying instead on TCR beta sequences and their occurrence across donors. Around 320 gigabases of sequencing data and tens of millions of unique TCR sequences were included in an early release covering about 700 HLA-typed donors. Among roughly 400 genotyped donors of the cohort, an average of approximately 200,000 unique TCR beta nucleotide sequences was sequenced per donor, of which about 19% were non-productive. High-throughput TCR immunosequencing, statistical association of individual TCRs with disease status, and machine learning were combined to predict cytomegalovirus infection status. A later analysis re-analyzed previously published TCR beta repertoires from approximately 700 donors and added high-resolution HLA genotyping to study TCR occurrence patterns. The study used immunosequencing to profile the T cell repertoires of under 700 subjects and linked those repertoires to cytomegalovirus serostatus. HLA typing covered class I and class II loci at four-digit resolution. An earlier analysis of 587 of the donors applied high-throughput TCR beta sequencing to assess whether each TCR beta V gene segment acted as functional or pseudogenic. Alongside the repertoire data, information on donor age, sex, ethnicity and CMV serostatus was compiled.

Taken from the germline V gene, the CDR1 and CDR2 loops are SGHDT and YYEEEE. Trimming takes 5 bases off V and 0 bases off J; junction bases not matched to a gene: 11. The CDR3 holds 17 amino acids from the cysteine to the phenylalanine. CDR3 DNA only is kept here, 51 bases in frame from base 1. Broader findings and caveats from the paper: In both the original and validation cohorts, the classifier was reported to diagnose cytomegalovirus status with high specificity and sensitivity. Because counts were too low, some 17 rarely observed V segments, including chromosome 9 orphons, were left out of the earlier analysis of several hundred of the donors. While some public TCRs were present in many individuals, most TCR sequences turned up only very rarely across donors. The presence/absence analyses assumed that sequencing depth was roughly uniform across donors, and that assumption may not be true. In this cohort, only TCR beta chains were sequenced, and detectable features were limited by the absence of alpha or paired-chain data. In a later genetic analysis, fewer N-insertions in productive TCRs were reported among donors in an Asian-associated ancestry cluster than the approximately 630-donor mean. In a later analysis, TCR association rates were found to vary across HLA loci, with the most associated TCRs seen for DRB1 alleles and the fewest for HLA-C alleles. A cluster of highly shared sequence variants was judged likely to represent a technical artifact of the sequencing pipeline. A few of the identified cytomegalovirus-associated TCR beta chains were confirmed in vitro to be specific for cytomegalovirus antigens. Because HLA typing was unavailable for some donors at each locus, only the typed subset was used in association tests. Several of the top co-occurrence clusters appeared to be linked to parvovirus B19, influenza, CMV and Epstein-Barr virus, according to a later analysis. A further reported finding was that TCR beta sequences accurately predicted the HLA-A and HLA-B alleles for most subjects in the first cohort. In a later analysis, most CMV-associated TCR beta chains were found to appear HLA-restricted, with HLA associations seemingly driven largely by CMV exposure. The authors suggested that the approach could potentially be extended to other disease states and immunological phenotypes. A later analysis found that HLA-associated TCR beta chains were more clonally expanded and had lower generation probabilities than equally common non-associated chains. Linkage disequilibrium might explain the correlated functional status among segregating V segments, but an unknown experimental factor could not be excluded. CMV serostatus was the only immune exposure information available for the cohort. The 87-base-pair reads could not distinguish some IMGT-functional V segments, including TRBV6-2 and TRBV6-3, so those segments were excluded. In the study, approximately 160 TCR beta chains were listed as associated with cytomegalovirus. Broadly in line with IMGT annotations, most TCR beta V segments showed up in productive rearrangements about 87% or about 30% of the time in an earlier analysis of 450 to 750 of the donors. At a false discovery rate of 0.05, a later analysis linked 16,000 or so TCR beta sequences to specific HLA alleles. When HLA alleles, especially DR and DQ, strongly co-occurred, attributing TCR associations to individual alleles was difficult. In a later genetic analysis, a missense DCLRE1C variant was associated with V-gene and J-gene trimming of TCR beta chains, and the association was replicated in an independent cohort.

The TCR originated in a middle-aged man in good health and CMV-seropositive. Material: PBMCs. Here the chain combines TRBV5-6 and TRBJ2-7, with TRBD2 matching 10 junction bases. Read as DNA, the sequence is TGTGCCAGCAGTCATTGGGCTAGCGGGAGTGTCTCCTACGAGCAGTACTTC. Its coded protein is CASSHWASGSVSYEQYF.